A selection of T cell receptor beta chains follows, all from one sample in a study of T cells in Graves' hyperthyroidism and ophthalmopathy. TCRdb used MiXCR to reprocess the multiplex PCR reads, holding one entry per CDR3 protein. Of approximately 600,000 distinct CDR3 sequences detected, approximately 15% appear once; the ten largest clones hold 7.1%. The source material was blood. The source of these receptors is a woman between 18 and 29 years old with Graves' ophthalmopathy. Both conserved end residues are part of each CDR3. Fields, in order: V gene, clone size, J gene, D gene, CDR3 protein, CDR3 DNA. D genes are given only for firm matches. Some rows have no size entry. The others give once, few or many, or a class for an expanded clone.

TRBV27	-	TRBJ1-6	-	CASRGGGSYNSPLHF	TGTGCCAGCAGAGGAGGGGGTTCCTATAATTCACCCCTCCACTTT
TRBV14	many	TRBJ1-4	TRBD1	CASSQDGGTGRKLFF	TGTGCCAGCAGCCAAGATGGGGGGACAGGCCGAAAACTGTTTTTT
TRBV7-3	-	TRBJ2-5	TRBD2	CASSSFGLAGGSGEWLTQYF	TGTGCCAGCAGCTCATTTGGACTAGCGGGAGGCAGCGGGGAATGGTTGACCCAGTACTTC
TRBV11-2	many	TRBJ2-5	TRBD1	CASSLRRQGAETQYF	TGTGCCAGCAGCTTAAGGCGACAGGGGGCAGAGACCCAGTACTTC
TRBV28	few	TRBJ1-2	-	CASSLLSGGGYTF	TGTGCCAGCAGTTTATTGTCGGGGGGGGGCTACACCTTC
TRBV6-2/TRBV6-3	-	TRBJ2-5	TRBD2	CASSYRPGLAGDAVEGETQYF	TGTGCCAGCAGTTACCGGCCAGGACTAGCGGGGGATGCAGTAGAAGGGGAGACCCAGTACTTC
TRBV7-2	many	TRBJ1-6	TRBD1	CASRTDRGDSPLHF	TGTGCCAGCAGGACCGACAGGGGAGATTCACCCCTCCACTTT
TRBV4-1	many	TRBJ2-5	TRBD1	CASSPGQGSWIETQYF	TGCGCCAGCAGCCCGGGACAGGGGTCTTGGATAGAGACCCAGTACTTC
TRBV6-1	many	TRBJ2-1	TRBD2	CASSVLAGGYNEQFF	TGTGCCAGCAGTGTTCTAGCGGGAGGGTACAATGAGCAGTTCTTC
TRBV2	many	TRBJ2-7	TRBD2	CASSDPTSGRFPYEQYF	TGTGCCAGCAGTGATCCGACTAGCGGGAGATTTCCCTACGAGCAGTACTTC
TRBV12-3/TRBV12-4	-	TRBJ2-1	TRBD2	CASSPQGGGSSYNEQFF	TGTGCCAGCTCACCACAAGGCGGGGGGAGCTCCTACAATGAGCAGTTCTTC
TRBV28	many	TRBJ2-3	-	CASSLPGVAGGLSDTQYF	TGTGCCAGCAGTCTACCGGGGGTGGCAGGGGGTTTGTCAGATACGCAGTATTTT
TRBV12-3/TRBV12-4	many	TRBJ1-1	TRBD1	CASLPDRKNRAFF	TGTGCCAGCCTACCGGACAGGAAAAACAGAGCTTTCTTT
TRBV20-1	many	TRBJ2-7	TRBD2	CSARDRMREYHYEQYF	TGCAGTGCTAGAGATCGAATGCGGGAGTACCACTACGAGCAGTACTTC
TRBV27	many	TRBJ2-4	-	CASAEQPAAKNIQYF	TGTGCCAGCGCGGAACAACCGGCAGCCAAAAACATTCAGTACTTC
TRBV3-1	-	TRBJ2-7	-	CASRGSTEQYF	TGTGCCAGCAGGGGCTCGACCGAGCAGTACTTC
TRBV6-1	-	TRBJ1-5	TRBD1	CASGDRGLGNQPQHF	TGTGCCAGCGGGGACAGAGGCTTGGGAAATCAGCCCCAGCATTTT
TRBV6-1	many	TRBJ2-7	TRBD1	CASRQTGGQGRNYEQYF	TGTGCCAGCAGACAAACAGGAGGACAGGGTAGAAACTACGAGCAGTACTTC
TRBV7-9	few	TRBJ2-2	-	CASSFILSGPQHTGELFF	TGTGCCAGCAGCTTTATCCTGTCGGGACCTCAGCACACCGGGGAGCTGTTTTTT
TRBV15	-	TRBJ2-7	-	CATRMTPSYEQYF	TGTGCCACCAGAATGACTCCCTCCTACGAGCAGTACTTC
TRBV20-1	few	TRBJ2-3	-	CSAREGPSTDTQYF	TGCAGTGCTAGAGAAGGTCCTAGCACAGATACGCAGTATTTT
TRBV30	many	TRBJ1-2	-	CAWSVARQAANYGYTF	TGTGCCTGGAGTGTAGCACGACAGGCAGCTAACTATGGCTACACCTTC
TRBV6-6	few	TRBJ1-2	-	CASSYSGTYGYTF	TGTGCCAGCAGTTACTCCGGGACCTATGGCTACACCTTC
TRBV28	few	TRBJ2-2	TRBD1	CASSLWRGRTGELFF	TGTGCCAGCAGTTTATGGAGGGGGCGTACCGGGGAGCTGTTTTTT
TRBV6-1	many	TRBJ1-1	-	CASSAGRREAFF	TGTGCCAGCAGTGCCGGGAGGAGGGAAGCTTTCTTT
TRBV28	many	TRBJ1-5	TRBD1	CASSLLTGRGNQPQHF	TGTGCCAGCAGTTTACTGACAGGGAGAGGCAATCAGCCCCAGCATTTT
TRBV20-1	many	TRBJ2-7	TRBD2	CSASLTSGSYEQYF	TGCAGTGCTAGCTTGACTAGCGGGAGTTACGAGCAGTACTTC
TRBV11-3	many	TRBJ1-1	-	CASSLEGGAEAFF	TGTGCCAGCAGCTTAGAGGGGGGGGCTGAAGCTTTCTTT
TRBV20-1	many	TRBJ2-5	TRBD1	CSAGPGTGQETQYF	TGCAGTGCTGGGCCCGGGACAGGCCAAGAGACCCAGTACTTC
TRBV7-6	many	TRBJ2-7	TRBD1	CASSSGTGLYEQYF	TGTGCCAGCAGCTCCGGGACAGGACTCTACGAGCAGTACTTC
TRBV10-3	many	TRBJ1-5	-	CAISESSGYSNQPQHF	TGTGCCATCAGTGAGTCATCCGGATATAGCAATCAGCCCCAGCATTTT
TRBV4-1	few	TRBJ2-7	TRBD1	CASSHTGGSREQYF	TGCGCCAGCAGCCACACAGGGGGGAGTCGCGAGCAGTACTTC
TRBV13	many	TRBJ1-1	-	CASSFSGDTEAFF	TGTGCCAGCAGCTTCTCGGGAGACACTGAAGCTTTCTTT
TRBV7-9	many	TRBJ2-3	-	CASSRTEDTQYF	TGTGCCAGCAGCCGGACGGAAGATACGCAGTATTTT
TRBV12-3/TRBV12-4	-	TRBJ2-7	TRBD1	CASGPGTGAHEQYF	TGTGCCAGCGGGCCCGGGACAGGGGCCCACGAGCAGTACTTC
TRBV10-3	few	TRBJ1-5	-	CAGAGGVQPQHF	TGTGCCGGCGCTGGGGGGGTACAGCCCCAGCATTTT
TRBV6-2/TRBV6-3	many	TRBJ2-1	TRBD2	CASSSSHSGRHNEQFF	TGTGCCAGCAGTTCCTCACATAGCGGGAGGCACAATGAGCAGTTCTTC
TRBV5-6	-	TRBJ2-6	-	CASSLGVGGRSGANVLTF	TGTGCCAGCAGCTTGGGGGTTGGGGGACGCTCTGGGGCCAACGTCCTGACTTTC
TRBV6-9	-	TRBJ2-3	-	CASGDPDTQYF	TGTGCCAGCGGAGATCCAGATACGCAGTATTTT
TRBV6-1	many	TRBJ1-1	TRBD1	CASRVPGGPNTEAFF	TGTGCCAGCAGGGTTCCAGGGGGCCCGAACACTGAAGCTTTCTTT
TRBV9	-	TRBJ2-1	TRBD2	CASSILAGRGGSAGEGNEQFF	TGTGCCAGCAGCATACTAGCGGGCCGGGGGGGCTCAGCGGGAGAGGGGAATGAGCAGTTCTTC